This record looks at one T cell receptor (beta chain) sequence and its context. Its matching antigen is unknown. Germline values: CDR1 SGHTS, CDR2 YDEGEE. CDR3 size: 17 residues. J was trimmed by 5 bases and V by 0 bases; bases with no gene match: 5. Amplification used 60 Vbeta primers and 13 Jbeta primers. Using immunoSEQ multiplex PCR, the repertoire was profiled, and TCRdb retains in-frame clones only, with some absent. This sample has around 99,000 clones, with roughly 79% found just once. This specimen belongs to a study of cytomegalovirus exposure and HLA in healthy donors. Study-level findings and limits: CMV antigen specificity was confirmed in vitro for a few CMV-associated chains. Cytomegalovirus association was assigned to some 160 TCR beta chains.

The sample comprised PBMCs. This sequence originates from a woman in her fifties or sixties in good health and CMV-seropositive. The J gene is TRBJ2-5, the V gene TRBV5-8, with 15 bases that match TRBD2. As DNA, the CDR3 is TGTGCCAGCAGCTTGGGGACTAGCGGGGGGGCCGTGGAGACCCAGTACTTC. This gives the protein CASSLGTSGGAVETQYF.